This TCR beta chain originates from a study of T cells in Graves' hyperthyroidism and ophthalmopathy. Preceding any ophthalmopathy symptoms, the blood sample dates from first hyperthyroidism diagnosis. Researchers took RNA transcripts and amplified the TCR beta CDR3 regions from them. The HTBI primer set served for first-round RT-PCR of the TCR CDR3. TCRdb itself ran the multiplex PCR reads through MiXCR, one entry per CDR3 protein. Counted here are hundreds of thousands of distinct CDR3 sequences, under 20% occurring once; the ten biggest clones make up around 15%. The clonotype originates from a woman aged 45-60 years with Graves' hyperthyroidism that later progressed to Graves' ophthalmopathy. Sequencing was performed on blood.

CDR3 loop: CARGHSYEQYF. The CDR3 DNA reads as TGTGCCAGGGGCCACTCCTACGAGCAGTACTTC. The gene calls are TRBV2 and TRBJ2-7; D gene ambiguous. Trimming removed 9 bases from V and 0 bases from J, with 6 bases in between. Germline CDR1 SNHLY, CDR2 FYNNEI. This CDR3 spans 11 amino acids.